The 31 T cell receptor beta chains listed next were all sequenced from one sample in a study of naive and memory T cell subsets. Two oligonucleotides, mixed equimolar, formed the beta constant-region primer covering TRBC1 and TRBC2. Each CDR3 protein is one row after TCRdb ran MiXCR on the UMI-ligation and nested PCR reads. The data hold tens of thousands of distinct CDR3 sequences, with less than 15% observed a single time. The sequenced sample was central memory CD4+ T cells from blood. The receptors stem from a human donor in good health.

Comment on this clonotype: A much larger clone lies a single base off, so this may be a read error. This sequence joins TRBV28 and TRBJ2-1; D not certain. Germline V gene sequence: CDR1 MDHEN, CDR2 SYDVKM. The CDR3 is 11 amino acids. V was clipped by 4 bases and J by 10 bases, with 8 bases between them. The CDR3 DNA follows: TGTGCCAGCAGTTCTAGGTGGGAGCAGTTCTTC. As protein: CASSSRWEQFF.

The chain has TRBV20-1 and TRBJ2-1; possibly TRBD2 for D (5 bases). The CDR3 spans 12 residues. Germline CDR1 is DFQATT and CDR2 is SNEGSKA (reference sequence). Trimming took 3 bases from V and 5 from J, leaving 8 bases between them. The CDR3: CSASAGNNEQFF. CDR3 DNA sequence: TGCAGTGCTAGTGCCGGGAACAATGAGCAGTTCTTC.

V and J are TRBV4-3 and TRBJ2-6, with D hard to call. Germline CDR1 LGHNA, CDR2 YSLEER. The CDR3 is 17 residues long. Trimming pared 0 bases from V and 0 bases from J, leaving 9 bases between. The CDR3 DNA reads as TGCGCCAGCAGCCAAGATTCAGCGAACTCTGGGGCCAACGTCCTGACTTTC. This codes for CASSQDSANSGANVLTF.

This clonotype was counted between two and nine times. The rearrangement joins TRBV3-1 to TRBJ2-1; TRBD2 is a possible D gene (6 bases). The germline V gene has CDR1 LGHDT and CDR2 YNNKEL (reference sequence). The CDR3 length is 15 residues. V lost 3 bases and J lost 1, with 10 bases in between. CDR3 nucleotide sequence: TGTGCCAGCAGCCAGCAGGCGGGATCCTACAATGAGCAGTTCTTC. This translates into CASSQQAGSYNEQFF.

The chain employs TRBV11-2 and TRBJ2-4, with 8 bases lining up with TRBD1. Per the germline V gene, CDR1 is SGHAT and CDR2 is FQNNGV. V shed 5 bases and J 2 bases; nucleotides not matched to a gene: 17. The CDR3 extends over 19 amino acids. The CDR3 DNA follows: TGTGCCAGCAGCCGCATGTCGCCCACAAACAGGGGGACCAAAAACATTCAGTACTTC. It specifies CASSRMSPTNRGTKNIQYF.

This clonotype was observed a handful of times. The genes are TRBV4-2 and TRBJ2-7; the D is unclear. The V end lost 1 base, the J end lost 9 bases, and 16 bases lay between the germline ends. Germline lookup yields CDR1 LGHNA and CDR2 YNFKEQ. The CDR3 sequence is 14 residues long. The DNA of the CDR3 is TGTGCCAGCAGCCAAGCAAATGGTCGTTGGCGGCAGTACTTC. It yields the protein CASSQANGRWRQYF.

The gene calls are TRBV12-5 and TRBJ2-2, with D perhaps TRBD2 (7 bases). Germline CDR1 LGHNT, CDR2 FRNRAP. The CDR3 consists of 15 residues. Trimming cost V 2 bases and J 4 bases, with 11 bases left between them. In nucleotides, the CDR3 is TGTGCTAGTGGTTTGAGGGGGGGACCCACCGGGGAGCTGTTTTTT. Translation: CASGLRGGPTGELFF.

This clonotype was found a few times. The chain links TRBV15 to TRBJ2-2; D uncertain. The CDR3 is made up of 14 amino acids. Germline V gene lookup returns CDR1 LNHNV and CDR2 YYDKDF (reference sequence). Trimming took off 6 bases at V and 5 bases at J, with 13 bases between the two ends. In DNA form, the CDR3 reads TGTGCCACCAGTTCCAGGACGGGTACCGGGGAGCTGTTTTTT. Translated, it gives CATSSRTGTGELFF.

This clonotype was picked up many times. V usage is TRBV11-2 and J usage is TRBJ2-7; TRBD2 agrees at 11 bases. The J segment lost 6 bases and the V segment lost 0 bases, leaving 4 bases of the junction unmatched. This CDR3 is built from 15 residues. CDR1 SGHAT and CDR2 FQNNGV come from the germline V gene. CDR3 region: CASSLEWLAGGEQYF. The CDR3 DNA reads as TGTGCCAGCAGCTTAGAGTGGCTAGCGGGAGGCGAGCAGTACTTC.

This clonotype is medium-sized. The gene calls are TRBV15 and TRBJ2-3, with D uncertain. Germline CDR1 reads LNHNV; CDR2 reads YYDKDF (reference sequence). The CDR3 is 12 residues long. Trimming shortened V by 9 bases and J by 4 bases, and 11 bases separated the two germline ends. The DNA for the CDR3 is TGTGCCACTTCACGAGGACCAGATACGCAGTATTTT. The encoded protein is CATSRGPDTQYF.

Comment on this clonotype: This clone may be a read error of a much larger clone one base away. The gene calls are TRBV3-1 and TRBJ2-1; 7 nucleotides align to TRBD2. Germline values: CDR1 LGHDT, CDR2 YNNKEL (reference sequence). This CDR3 is 16 amino acids long. In nucleotides, the CDR3 is TGTGCCAGCGGCCAAGAGTGGGCTAGCGGTAACAATGAGCAGTTCTTC. Protein product: CASGQEWASGNNEQFF.

V usage is TRBV7-2 and J usage is TRBJ2-5; D might be TRBD1 (6 bases). Trimming removed 5 bases from V and 7 bases from J, with 14 bases in between. The CDR3 spans 13 residues. The germline gives CDR1 SGHTA, CDR2 FQGNSA. The CDR3 protein is CASSPREGGTQYF. For the CDR3, the DNA is TGTGCCAGCAGCCCCCGCGAAGGGGGGACCCAGTACTTC.

On this clonotype itself: Since a much larger clone is just one base distant, this may be a read error. V gene TRBV7-2 combines with J gene TRBJ2-1, with TRBD1 identical over 8 bases. CDR1 SGHTA and CDR2 FQGNSA come from the germline V gene. J gave up 8 bases and V 5 bases, and 11 bases lay outside the gene matches. The CDR3 spans 15 residues. This CDR3 is CASSLGQGRGDEQFF. DNA for the CDR3: TGTGCCAGCAGCCTAGGACAGGGTAGGGGGGATGAGCAGTTCTTC.

The V and J genes are TRBV20-1 and TRBJ1-5; a possible D gene is TRBD1 (6 bases). V was trimmed by 1 base and J by 4 bases, leaving 14 bases between them. This CDR3 is built from 15 residues. Germline loops: CDR1 DFQATT, CDR2 SNEGSKA (reference sequence). The CDR3 DNA follows: TGCAGTGCTAGAGTCCTGGGGACACGAAATCAGCCCCAGCATTTT. Translation: CSARVLGTRNQPQHF.

This clonotype was recorded many times. This chain uses TRBV5-4 with TRBJ2-1; 9 nucleotides agree with TRBD2. The CDR3 consists of 15 residues. Germline V gives CDR1 SGHNT, CDR2 YYREEE (reference sequence). Trimming removed 4 bases from V and 7 bases from J; junction bases left unmatched: 9. The CDR3 region is CASSIFSGSLNEQFF. As DNA, the CDR3 is TGTGCCAGCAGCATATTTAGCGGGAGTTTGAATGAGCAGTTCTTC.

This clonotype was seen a handful of times. The chain couples TRBV7-2 to TRBJ1-3; weak D call: TRBD1 (6 bases). The CDR3 totals 16 residues. Germline lookup yields CDR1 SGHTA and CDR2 FQGNSA. V was cut by 4 bases and J by 7 bases, with 20 bases left in between. CDR3 nucleotide sequence: TGTGCCAGCAGCTCCTCTCCGACAGGTTCTATGAACACCATATATTTT. Translating it yields CASSSSPTGSMNTIYF. The variable domain in full, with the rest retrieved from reference TRBV7-2 and TRBJ1-3, is GAGVSQSPSNKVTEKGKDVELRCDPISGHTALYWYRQSLGQGLEFLIYFQGNSAPDKSGLPSDRFSAERTGGSVSTLTIQRTQQEDSAVYLCASSSSPTGSMNTIYFGEGSWLTVV.

This clonotype was recorded at least ten times. J is TRBJ2-3 and V is TRBV6-2 or TRBV6-3; TRBD2 matches at 10 bases. Losses at the gene ends were 5 bases for V and 6 bases for J; bases not matched to a gene: 17. This CDR3 has 18 residues. CDR1 MNHEY and CDR2 SVGEGT come from the germline V gene. The CDR3 bases are TGTGCCAGCAGTACAGCGGGGGCTAGCGGGAGATTTCTTGATACGCAGTATTTT. The encoded protein is CASSTAGASGRFLDTQYF.

This clonotype was seen repeatedly, ten times or more. V usage is TRBV20-1 and J usage is TRBJ2-1; D possibly corresponds to TRBD2 (6 bases). This CDR3 is built from 14 residues. Germline V gene lookup returns CDR1 DFQATT and CDR2 SNEGSKA (reference sequence). V lost 6 bases and J 9 bases, leaving 21 bases between the germline ends. The CDR3 protein is CSALHWDSEAEQFF. In DNA form, the CDR3 reads TGCAGTGCCCTCCATTGGGACTCAGAAGCTGAGCAGTTCTTC.

The count of this clonotype is one. The chain recombines TRBV2 with TRBJ1-5; possible D gene TRBD1, 5 bases. The V end lost 7 bases, the J end lost 1 base, and 11 bases lay between the germline ends. Germline-derived CDR1 and CDR2 are SNHLY and FYNNEI. This CDR3 comprises 14 residues. CDR3 protein: CASNGQGSNQPQHF. In nucleotides, the CDR3 is TGTGCCAGCAATGGTCAGGGAAGCAATCAGCCCCAGCATTTT.

This clonotype turned up a few times. The chain carries TRBV29-1 and TRBJ2-5, with D possibly TRBD1 on 6 matching bases. This CDR3 is 12 amino acids long. V gave up 7 bases and J gave up 5 bases, with 14 bases separating them. Per the germline V gene, CDR1 is SQVTM and CDR2 is ANQGSEA. The CDR3 loop reads CSAGHPRETQYF. Here the CDR3 DNA reads TGCAGCGCGGGACATCCACGGGAGACCCAGTACTTC.

The gene calls are TRBV11-2 and TRBJ1-1; D is possibly TRBD1 (6 bases). Trimming removed 1 base from V and 0 bases from J, with 15 bases in between. The germline V gene encodes CDR1 SGHAT and CDR2 FQNNGV. This CDR3 has 17 residues. CDR3 sequence reads: CASSLVTGDTMNTEAFF. CDR3 nucleotides: TGTGCCAGCAGCTTAGTGACGGGGGACACTATGAACACTGAAGCTTTCTTT.

Regarding this clonotype: Given a much more abundant clone one base away, this may be a read error. The chain combines TRBV7-3 with TRBJ1-2, with 9 bases that match TRBD1. The CDR3 totals 13 residues. The germline V gene encodes CDR1 SGHTA and CDR2 FQGTGA. In DNA form, the CDR3 reads TGTGCCAGCAGCTTAAGGGACAGGGACGGCTACAACTTC. Translation gives CASSLRDRDGYNF.

This clonotype has a count of ten or more. The V call is TRBV29-1, the J call TRBJ2-1; 8 bases map to TRBD2. Trimming at V came to 3 bases and at J to 6 bases, leaving 10 bases not matched to a gene. Germline V gene data show CDR1 as SQVTM and CDR2 as ANQGSEA. CDR3 size: 15 residues. DNA for the CDR3: TGCAGCGTTGAGGTTGGGGGGACTAGTAGCAATGAGCAGTTCTTC. Residues: CSVEVGGTSSNEQFF.

This clonotype was seen more than once but under ten times. V usage is TRBV7-9 and J usage is TRBJ1-2; TRBD1 matches 7 bases. Looked up from germline, CDR1 is SEHNR and CDR2 is FQNEAQ (reference sequence). Germline trimming cut 5 bases from V and 5 bases from J; bases unmatched to any gene: 11. The CDR3 loop spans 15 amino acids. The CDR3 region is CASSPIDREIYGYTF. DNA of the CDR3: TGTGCCAGCAGCCCTATAGACAGGGAAATATATGGCTACACCTTC.

J is TRBJ2-2 and V is TRBV7-9; D may be TRBD1 (6 bases). The CDR3 sequence is 14 residues long. CDR1 is SEHNR, CDR2 FQNEAQ, per germline (reference sequence). Trimming took 3 bases from V and 5 from J, leaving 10 bases between them. The CDR3: CASSFTGKTGELFF. The CDR3 DNA is TGTGCCAGCAGCTTCACAGGGAAAACCGGGGAGCTGTTTTTT.

The sample holds a few counts of this clonotype. A much larger clonotype is one base distant, so this may be a read error. This chain links TRBV25-1 with TRBJ2-3; 9 bases align to TRBD2. V shed 2 bases, J shed 4 bases, and the junction held 7 bases outside the gene matches. This CDR3 has 16 residues. Germline V gene data show CDR1 as MGHDK and CDR2 as SYGVNS. The CDR3 region is CASSERREGCPDTQYF. In DNA form, the CDR3 reads TGTGCCAGCAGTGAACGGCGGGAGGGCTGTCCAGATACGCAGTATTTT.

This clonotype appeared a few times. The chain has TRBV20-1 and TRBJ2-2, with D maybe TRBD1 (6 bases). Germline CDR1 reads DFQATT; CDR2 reads SNEGSKA (reference sequence). The V gene lost 5 bases and the J gene lost 6 bases, with 16 bases spanning the gap. The CDR3 contains 14 residues. In nucleotides, the CDR3 is TGCAGTGCTCGGGGCCAGGGGATGGCCGGGGAGCTGTTTTTT. It is translated as CSARGQGMAGELFF.

The CDR3: CASSLNSPEQYF. DNA for the CDR3: TGTGCCAGCAGCTTAAATAGTCCCGAGCAGTACTTC. This chain links TRBV7-9 with TRBJ2-7; D ambiguous. CDR3 length: 12 residues. Trimming pared 2 bases from V and 6 bases from J, leaving 8 bases between. Germline-derived CDR1 and CDR2 are SEHNR and FQNEAQ (reference sequence).

This clonotype has ten or more counts. The genes are TRBV20-1 and TRBJ2-7; 10 bases align to TRBD1. The V gene end was trimmed by 6 bases and the J gene end by 6 bases; junction bases not matched to a gene: 11. The CDR3 loop spans 14 amino acids. In germline, CDR1 is DFQATT, CDR2 SNEGSKA (reference sequence). The DNA for the CDR3 is TGCAGTGCCCTAAAGACAGGGGGCGTTTCCGAGCAGTACTTC. It specifies CSALKTGGVSEQYF.

This clonotype came up a few times. The chain combines TRBV29-1 with TRBJ2-7, with D maybe TRBD2 (5 bases). CDR3 length equals 13 residues. The V end lost 5 bases, the J end lost 0 bases, and 11 bases lay between the germline ends. CDR1 is SQVTM, CDR2 ANQGSEA, per germline. The CDR3 loop reads CSVRGLNSYEQYF. DNA of the CDR3: TGCAGCGTTCGCGGGCTGAACTCCTACGAGCAGTACTTC.

This chain uses TRBV2 with TRBJ2-1, with 7 positions matching TRBD2. Unmatched junction bases numbered 13, after V lost 7 bases and J lost 7 bases. The CDR3 sequence is 15 residues long. Germline-derived CDR1 and CDR2 are SNHLY and FYNNEI. CDR3 amino acids: CASTMEGGPANEQFF. DNA for the CDR3: TGTGCCAGCACAATGGAGGGAGGGCCAGCGAATGAGCAGTTCTTC.